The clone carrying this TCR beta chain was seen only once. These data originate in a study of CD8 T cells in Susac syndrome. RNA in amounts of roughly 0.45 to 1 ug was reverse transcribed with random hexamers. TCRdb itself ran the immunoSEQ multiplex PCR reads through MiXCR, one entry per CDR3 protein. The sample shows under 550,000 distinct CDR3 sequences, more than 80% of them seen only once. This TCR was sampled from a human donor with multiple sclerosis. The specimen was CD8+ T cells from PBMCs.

This CDR3 reads CAITQDRINTEAFF. CDR3 nucleotide sequence: TGTGCCATCACGCAGGATAGGATCAACACTGAAGCTTTCTTT. This rearrangement joins TRBV10-3 to TRBJ1-1; D is unclear. This CDR3 contains 14 residues. V was clipped by 7 bases and J by 2 bases, with 14 bases between them. Germline CDR1 is ENHRY and CDR2 is SYGVKD.